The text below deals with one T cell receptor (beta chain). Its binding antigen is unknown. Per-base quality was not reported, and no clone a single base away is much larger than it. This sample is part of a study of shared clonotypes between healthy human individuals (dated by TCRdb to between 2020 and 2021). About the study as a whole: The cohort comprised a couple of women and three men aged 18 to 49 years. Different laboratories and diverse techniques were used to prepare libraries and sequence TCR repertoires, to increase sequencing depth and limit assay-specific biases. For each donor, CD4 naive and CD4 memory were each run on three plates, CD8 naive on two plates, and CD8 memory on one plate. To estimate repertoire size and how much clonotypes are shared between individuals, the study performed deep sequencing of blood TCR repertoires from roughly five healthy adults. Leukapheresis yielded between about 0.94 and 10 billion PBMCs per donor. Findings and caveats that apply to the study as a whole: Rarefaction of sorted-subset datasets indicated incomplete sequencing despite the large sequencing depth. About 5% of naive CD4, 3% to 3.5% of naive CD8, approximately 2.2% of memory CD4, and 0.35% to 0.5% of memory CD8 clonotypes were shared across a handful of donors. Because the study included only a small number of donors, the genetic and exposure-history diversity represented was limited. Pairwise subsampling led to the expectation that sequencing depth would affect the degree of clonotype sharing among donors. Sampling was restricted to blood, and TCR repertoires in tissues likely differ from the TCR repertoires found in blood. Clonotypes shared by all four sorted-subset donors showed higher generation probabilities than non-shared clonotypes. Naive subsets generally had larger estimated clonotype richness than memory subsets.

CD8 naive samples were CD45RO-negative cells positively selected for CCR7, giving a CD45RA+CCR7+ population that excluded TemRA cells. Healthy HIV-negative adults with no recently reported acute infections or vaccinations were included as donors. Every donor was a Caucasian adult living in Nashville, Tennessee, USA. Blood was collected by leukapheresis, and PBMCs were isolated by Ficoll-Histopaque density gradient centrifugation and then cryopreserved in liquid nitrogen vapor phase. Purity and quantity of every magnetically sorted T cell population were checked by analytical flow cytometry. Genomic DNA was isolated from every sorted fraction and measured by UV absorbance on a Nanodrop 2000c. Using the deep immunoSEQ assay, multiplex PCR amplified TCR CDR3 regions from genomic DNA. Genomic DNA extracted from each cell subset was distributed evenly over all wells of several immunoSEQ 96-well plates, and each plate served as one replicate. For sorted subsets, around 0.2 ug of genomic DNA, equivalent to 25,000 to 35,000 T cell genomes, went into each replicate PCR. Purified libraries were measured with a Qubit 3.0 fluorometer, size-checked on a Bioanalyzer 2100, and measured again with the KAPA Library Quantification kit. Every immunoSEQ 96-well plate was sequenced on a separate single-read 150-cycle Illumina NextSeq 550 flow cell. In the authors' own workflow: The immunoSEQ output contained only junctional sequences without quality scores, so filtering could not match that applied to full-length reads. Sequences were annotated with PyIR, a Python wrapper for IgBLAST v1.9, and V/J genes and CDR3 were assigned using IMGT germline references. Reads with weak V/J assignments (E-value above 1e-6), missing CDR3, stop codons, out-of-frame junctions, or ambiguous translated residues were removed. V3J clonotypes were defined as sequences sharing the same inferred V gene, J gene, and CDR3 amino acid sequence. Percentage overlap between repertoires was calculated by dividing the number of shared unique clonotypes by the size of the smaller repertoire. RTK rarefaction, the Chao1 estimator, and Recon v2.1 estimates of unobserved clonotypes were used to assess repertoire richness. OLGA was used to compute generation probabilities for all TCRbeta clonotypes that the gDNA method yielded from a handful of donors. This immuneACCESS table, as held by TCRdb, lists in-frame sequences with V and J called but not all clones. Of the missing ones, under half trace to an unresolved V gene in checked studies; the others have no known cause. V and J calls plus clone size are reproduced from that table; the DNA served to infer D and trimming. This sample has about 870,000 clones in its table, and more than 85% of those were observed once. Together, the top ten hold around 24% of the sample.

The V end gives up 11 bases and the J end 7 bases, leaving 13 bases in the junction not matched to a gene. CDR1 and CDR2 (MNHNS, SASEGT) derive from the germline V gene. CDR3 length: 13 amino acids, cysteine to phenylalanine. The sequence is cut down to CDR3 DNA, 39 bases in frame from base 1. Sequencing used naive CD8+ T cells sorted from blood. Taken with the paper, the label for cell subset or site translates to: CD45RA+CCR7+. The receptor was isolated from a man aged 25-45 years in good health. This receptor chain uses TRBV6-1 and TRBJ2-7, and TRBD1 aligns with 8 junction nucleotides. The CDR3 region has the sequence CALGRTGSGEQYF. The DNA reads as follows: TGTGCCCTAGGCAGGACAGGGTCTGGGGAGCAGTACTTC.